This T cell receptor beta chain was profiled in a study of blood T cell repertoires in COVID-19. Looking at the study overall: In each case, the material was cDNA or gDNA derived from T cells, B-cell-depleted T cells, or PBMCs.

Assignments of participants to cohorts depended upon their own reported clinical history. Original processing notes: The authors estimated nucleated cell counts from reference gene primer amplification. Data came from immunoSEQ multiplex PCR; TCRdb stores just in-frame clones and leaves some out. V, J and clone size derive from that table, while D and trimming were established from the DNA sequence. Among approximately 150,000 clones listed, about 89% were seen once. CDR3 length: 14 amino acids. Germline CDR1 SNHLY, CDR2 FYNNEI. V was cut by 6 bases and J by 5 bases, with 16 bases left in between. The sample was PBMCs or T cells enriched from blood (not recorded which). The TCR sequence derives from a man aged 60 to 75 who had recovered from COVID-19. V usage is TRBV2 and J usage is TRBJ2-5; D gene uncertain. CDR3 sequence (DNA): TGTGCCAGCAGCCGCCTCGACTCACTTGAGACCCAGTACTTC. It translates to CASSRLDSLETQYF.